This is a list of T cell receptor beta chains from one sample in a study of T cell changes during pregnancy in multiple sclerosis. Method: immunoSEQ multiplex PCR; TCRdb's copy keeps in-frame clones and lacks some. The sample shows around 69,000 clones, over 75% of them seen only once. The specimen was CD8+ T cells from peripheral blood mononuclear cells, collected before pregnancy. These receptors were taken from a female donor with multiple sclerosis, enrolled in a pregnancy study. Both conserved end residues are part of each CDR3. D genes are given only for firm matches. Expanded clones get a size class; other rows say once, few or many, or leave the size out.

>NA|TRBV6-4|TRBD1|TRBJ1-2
CASSAGQTNYGYTF
TGTGCCAGCAGTGCGGGACAGACTAACTATGGCTACACCTTC
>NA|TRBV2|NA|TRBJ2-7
CASSKQLSYEQYF
TGTGCCAGCAGTAAACAGCTTAGCTACGAGCAGTACTTC
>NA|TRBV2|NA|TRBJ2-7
CASSDPGRETYEQYF
TGTGCCAGCAGTGACCCCGGCAGGGAAACCTACGAGCAGTACTTC
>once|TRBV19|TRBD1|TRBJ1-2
CASSIRTGYGYTF
TGTGCCAGTAGTATCCGGACAGGCTATGGCTACACCTTC
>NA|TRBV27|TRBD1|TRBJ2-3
CASRGTVGDTQYF
TGTGCCAGCAGAGGGACAGTCGGGGATACGCAGTATTTT
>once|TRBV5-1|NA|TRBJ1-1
CASRGGNTEAFF
TGCGCCAGCAGGGGGGGGAACACTGAAGCTTTCTTT
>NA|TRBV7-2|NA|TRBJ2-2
CASSWTGPGELFF
TGTGCCAGCAGCTGGACTGGCCCCGGGGAGCTGTTTTTT
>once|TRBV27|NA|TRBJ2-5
CASSFGASGETQYF
TGTGCCAGCAGTTTTGGGGCTTCGGGAGAGACCCAGTACTTC
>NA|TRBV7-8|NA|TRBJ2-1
CASSAPEGVSGVNNEQFF
TGTGCCAGCAGCGCCCCAGAGGGGGTCAGCGGGGTGAACAATGAGCAGTTCTTC
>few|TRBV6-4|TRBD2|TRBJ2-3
CASSSTSGGTDTQYF
TGTGCCAGCAGTTCCACTAGCGGGGGGACAGATACGCAGTATTTT
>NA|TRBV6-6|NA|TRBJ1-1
CASQLGEAPEAFF
TGTGCCAGCCAGTTAGGAGAGGCGCCTGAAGCTTTCTTT
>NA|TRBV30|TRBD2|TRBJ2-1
CAWTSGSPLAFF
TGTGCCTGGACTAGCGGCAGCCCTCTAGCGTTCTTC
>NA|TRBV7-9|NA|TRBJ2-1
CASSSPIFGGSYNEQFF
TGTGCCAGCAGCTCACCTATTTTTGGGGGGTCCTACAATGAGCAGTTCTTC
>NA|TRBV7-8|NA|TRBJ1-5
CASTQAGVGNQPQHF
TGTGCCAGCACCCAAGCGGGGGTCGGCAATCAGCCCCAGCATTTT
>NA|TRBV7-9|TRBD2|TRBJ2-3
CASSLGALVAGLTDTQYF
TGTGCCAGCAGCTTAGGAGCTTTGGTAGCGGGACTGACAGATACGCAGTATTTT
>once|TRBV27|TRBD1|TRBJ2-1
CASTAGTGLNEQFF
TGTGCCAGCACCGCCGGGACAGGTTTGAATGAGCAGTTCTTC
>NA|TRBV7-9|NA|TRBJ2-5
CASSLDLAGVETQYF
TGTGCCAGCAGCTTAGATCTAGCCGGGGTAGAGACCCAGTACTTC
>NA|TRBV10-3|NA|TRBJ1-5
CAISETDDSNQPQHF
TGTGCCATCAGTGAAACAGATGATAGCAATCAGCCCCAGCATTTT
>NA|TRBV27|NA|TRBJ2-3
CASGLEGFEDTQYF
TGTGCCAGCGGACTGGAGGGGTTCGAAGATACGCAGTATTTT
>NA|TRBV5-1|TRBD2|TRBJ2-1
CASSLDSGGTNEQFF
TGCGCCAGCAGCTTGGATAGCGGGGGGACGAATGAGCAGTTCTTC
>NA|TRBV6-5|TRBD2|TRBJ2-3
CASSYGLASDTQYF
TGTGCCAGCAGTTACGGACTAGCATCAGATACGCAGTATTTT
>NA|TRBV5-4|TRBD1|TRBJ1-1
CASSSPGTGIDTEAFF
TGTGCCAGCAGCTCCCCCGGGACAGGGATAGACACTGAAGCTTTCTTT
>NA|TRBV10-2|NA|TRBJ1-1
CASTEGGSNTEAFF
TGCGCCAGCACCGAAGGCGGTTCGAACACTGAAGCTTTCTTT
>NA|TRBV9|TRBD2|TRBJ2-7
CASSPSSGDTYEQYF
TGTGCCAGCAGCCCCTCTAGCGGGGATACCTACGAGCAGTACTTC
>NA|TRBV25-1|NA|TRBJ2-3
CASSEYFLGQTSTDTQYF
TGTGCCAGCAGTGAATATTTTCTCGGACAGACTAGCACAGATACGCAGTATTTT
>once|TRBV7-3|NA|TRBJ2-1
CASSLEVNRVGYNEQFF
TGTGCCAGCAGCCTGGAAGTGAACAGGGTTGGATACAATGAGCAGTTCTTC
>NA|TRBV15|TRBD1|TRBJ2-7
CATSRGGQGFGEQYF
TGTGCCACCAGCAGAGGTGGACAGGGCTTCGGCGAGCAGTACTTC
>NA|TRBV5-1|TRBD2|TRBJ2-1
CASSLWGGEYNEQFF
TGCGCCAGCAGCCTGTGGGGGGGGGAATACAATGAGCAGTTCTTC
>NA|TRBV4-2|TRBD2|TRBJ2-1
CASSQDPSSGGFDEQFF
TGTGCCAGCAGCCAAGATCCGTCTAGCGGGGGGTTCGATGAGCAGTTCTTC
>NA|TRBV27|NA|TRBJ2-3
CASSLSGLPSALDPSTDTQYF
TGTGCCAGCAGTTTATCGGGACTCCCTTCTGCTTTGGATCCAAGCACAGATACGCAGTATTTT
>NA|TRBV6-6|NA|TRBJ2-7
CASTLQGGYSYEQYF
TGTGCCAGCACATTACAGGGAGGGTACTCCTACGAGCAGTACTTC
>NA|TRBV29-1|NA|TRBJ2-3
CSVERGQFGDTQYF
TGCAGCGTTGAACGTGGGCAGTTCGGCGATACGCAGTATTTT
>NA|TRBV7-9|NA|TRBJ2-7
CASWSGSGEQYF
TGTGCCAGCTGGTCAGGGTCGGGCGAGCAGTACTTC
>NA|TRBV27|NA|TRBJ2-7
CASSWRGILYEQYF
TGTGCCAGCAGTTGGAGGGGAATTTTATACGAGCAGTACTTC
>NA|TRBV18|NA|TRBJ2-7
CASSPLTGFGGREQYF
TGTGCCAGCTCGCCTCTGACAGGTTTTGGGGGACGCGAGCAGTACTTC
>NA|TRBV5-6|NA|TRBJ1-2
CASSLAGIYGYTF
TGTGCCAGCAGCTTGGCGGGGATCTATGGCTACACCTTC
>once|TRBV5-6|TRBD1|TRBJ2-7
CTSSLMDRNSYEQYF
TGTACCAGCAGCTTGATGGACAGGAACTCCTACGAGCAGTACTTC
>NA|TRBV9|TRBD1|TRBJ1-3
CASSGLRDSHSGNTIYF
TGTGCCAGCAGCGGACTCCGGGACAGCCACTCTGGAAACACCATATATTTT
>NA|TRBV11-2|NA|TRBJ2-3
CASSLERETISDTQYF
TGTGCCAGCAGCTTAGAAAGGGAGACGATTTCAGATACGCAGTATTTT
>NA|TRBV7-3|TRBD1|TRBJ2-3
CASSLGQGITDTQYF
TGTGCCAGCAGCCTAGGACAGGGGATCACAGATACGCAGTATTTT
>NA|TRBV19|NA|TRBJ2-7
CASGARGRPDEQYF
TGTGCCAGTGGGGCCAGGGGCAGACCGGACGAGCAGTACTTC
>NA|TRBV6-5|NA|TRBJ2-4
CASFEDRGGIQYF
TGTGCCAGCTTTGAGGACCGGGGAGGCATTCAGTACTTC
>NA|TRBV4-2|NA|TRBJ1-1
CASTATGWGGDGTEAFF
TGTGCCAGCACCGCCACAGGTTGGGGAGGCGATGGCACTGAAGCTTTCTTT
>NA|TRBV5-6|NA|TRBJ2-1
CASSLGQINEQFF
TGTGCCAGCAGCTTAGGACAGATCAATGAGCAGTTCTTC
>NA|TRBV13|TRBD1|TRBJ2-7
CASSLTGGRYEQYF
TGTGCCAGCAGCCTGACAGGGGGTCGTTACGAGCAGTACTTC
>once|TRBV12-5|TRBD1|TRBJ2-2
CASGYPRTGRTGELFF
TGTGCTAGTGGTTATCCCCGGACAGGGAGGACCGGGGAGCTGTTTTTT
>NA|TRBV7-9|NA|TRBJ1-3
CASSPVGALGNTIYF
TGTGCCAGCAGCCCCGTAGGGGCGCTTGGAAACACCATATATTTT
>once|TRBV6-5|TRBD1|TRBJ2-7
CASSPGTGAFYEQYF
TGTGCCAGCAGCCCAGGGACAGGGGCTTTCTACGAGCAGTACTTC
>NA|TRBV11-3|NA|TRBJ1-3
CASSCGQCRLDASGNTIYF
TGTGCCAGCAGCTGCGGACAGTGTCGTTTAGACGCGTCTGGAAACACCATATATTTT
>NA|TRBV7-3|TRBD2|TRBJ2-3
CASSPSGGADTQYF
TGTGCCAGCAGCCCTAGCGGGGGGGCAGATACGCAGTATTTT
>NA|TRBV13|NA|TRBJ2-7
CASSLASSGLEQYF
TGTGCCAGCAGCTTAGCATCTTCAGGGCTCGAGCAGTACTTC
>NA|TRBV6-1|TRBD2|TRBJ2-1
CASRNTGGYYNEQFF
TGTGCCAGCAGAAACACGGGGGGGTACTACAATGAGCAGTTCTTC
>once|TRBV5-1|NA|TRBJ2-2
CASSLDGTYTGELFF
TGCGCCAGCAGTTTGGACGGTACCTACACCGGGGAGCTGTTTTTT
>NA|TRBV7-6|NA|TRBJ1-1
CASSLARITEAFF
TGTGCCAGCAGCTTAGCGAGGATAACTGAAGCTTTCTTT
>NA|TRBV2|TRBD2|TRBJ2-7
CASSSLAGGSDEQYF
TGTGCCAGCAGCTCTCTAGCGGGGGGGTCCGACGAGCAGTACTTC
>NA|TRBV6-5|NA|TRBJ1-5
CATAQGISNQPQHF
TGTGCCACCGCCCAGGGAATCAGCAATCAGCCCCAGCATTTT
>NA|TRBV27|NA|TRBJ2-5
CASSPNQETQYF
TGTGCCAGCAGCCCAAATCAAGAGACCCAGTACTTC
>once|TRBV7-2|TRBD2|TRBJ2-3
CASSRGLAGGPTDTQYF
TGTGCCAGCAGCAGGGGACTAGCGGGGGGGCCCACAGATACGCAGTATTTT
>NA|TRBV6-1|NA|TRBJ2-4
CASSELGTIIIQYF
TGTGCCAGCAGTGAATTGGGGACAATTATCATTCAGTACTTC